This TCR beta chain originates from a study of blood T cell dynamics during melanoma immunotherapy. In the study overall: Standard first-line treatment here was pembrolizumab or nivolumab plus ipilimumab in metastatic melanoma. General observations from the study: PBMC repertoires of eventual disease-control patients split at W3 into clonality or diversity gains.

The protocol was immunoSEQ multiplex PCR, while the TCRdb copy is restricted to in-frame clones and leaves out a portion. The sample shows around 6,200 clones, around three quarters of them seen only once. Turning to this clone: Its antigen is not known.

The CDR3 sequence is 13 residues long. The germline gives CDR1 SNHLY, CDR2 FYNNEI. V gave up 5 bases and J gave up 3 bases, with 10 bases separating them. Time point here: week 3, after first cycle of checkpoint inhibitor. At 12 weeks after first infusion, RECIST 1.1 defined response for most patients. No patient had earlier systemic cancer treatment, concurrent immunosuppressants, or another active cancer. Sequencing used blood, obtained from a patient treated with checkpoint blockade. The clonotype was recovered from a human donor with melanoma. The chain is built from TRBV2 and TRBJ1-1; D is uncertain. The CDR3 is CASSLTQDTEAFF. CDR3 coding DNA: TGTGCCAGCAGTCTAACACAAGACACTGAAGCTTTCTTT.